These 23 T cell receptor beta chains share one sample of origin, sequenced in a study of shared clonotypes between healthy human individuals. Naive CD8 cells lacked CD45RO, underwent positive selection for CCR7 and left out terminally differentiated effector memory CD45RA+ cells. Produced via immunoSEQ multiplex PCR; TCRdb's table is partial and in-frame only. This sample carries about 820,000 clones, about 92% of them seen once, and the ten largest clones take around 24%. The sequencing sample was made of naive CD8+ T cells sorted from blood. The receptors were sampled from a man younger than 40 in good health.

The chain is built from TRBV4-1 and TRBJ1-4; D possibly corresponds to TRBD1 (5 bases). The CDR3 consists of 17 residues. Looked up from germline, CDR1 is MGHRA and CDR2 is YSYEKL. V lost 1 base to trimming and J lost 7 bases, with 19 bases between them. The CDR3 region has the DNA TGCGCCAGCAGCCAAGGGGTCCTGAGGGGCCAGGGTGAAAAACTGTTTTTT. Protein sequence: CASSQGVLRGQGEKLFF.

This rearrangement joins TRBV6-5 to TRBJ2-1; D is perhaps TRBD2 (6 bases). Looked up from germline, CDR1 is MNHEY and CDR2 is SVGAGI. Trimming stripped 7 bases from V and 0 bases from J, with 13 bases between. CDR3 length equals 15 residues. CDR3 sequence: CASNLATSSYNEQFF. CDR3 coding DNA: TGTGCCAGCAATCTAGCGACTAGCTCCTACAATGAGCAGTTCTTC.

V gene TRBV7-2 combines with J gene TRBJ2-1; D is tentatively TRBD1 or TRBD2 (5 bases each). CDR1 is SGHTA, CDR2 FQGNSA, per germline. The CDR3 extends over 14 amino acids. V lost 3 bases and J 6 bases, leaving 12 bases between the germline ends. This CDR3 reads CASSFRGLGNEQFF. CDR3 bases: TGTGCCAGCAGCTTTCGGGGCCTGGGCAATGAGCAGTTCTTC.

The chain joins TRBV7-9 to TRBJ1-4; 7 bases align to TRBD1. Germline CDR1 SEHNR, CDR2 FQNEAQ (reference sequence). The length of the CDR3 is 17 residues. J was trimmed by 3 bases and V by 5 bases; bases with no gene match: 12. CDR3 nucleotides: TGTGCCAGCAGCCCAGGGGGGGCCTCGGAGCCTAATGAAAAACTGTTTTTT. Protein product: CASSPGGASEPNEKLFF.

The rearrangement uses TRBV29-1 and TRBJ1-1; D might be TRBD1 (5 bases). CDR1 is SQVTM, CDR2 ANQGSEA, per germline. The CDR3 is 11 residues long. V was pared by 7 bases and J by 4 bases, with 10 bases between. CDR3 coding DNA: TGCAGCGGAATGAGGGGCACTGAAGCTTTCTTT. It codes for CSGMRGTEAFF.

This chain uses TRBV6-6 with TRBJ2-1, with D perhaps TRBD2 (5 bases). V lost 2 bases to trimming and J lost 2 bases, with 10 bases between them. In germline, CDR1 is MNHNY, CDR2 SVGAGI (reference sequence). This CDR3 has 15 amino acids. This chain's CDR3 is CASSYEGETYNEQFF. CDR3 nucleotides: TGTGCCAGCAGTTACGAGGGAGAGACCTACAATGAGCAGTTCTTC.

As to this clone: Other nucleotide sequences from this sample produce the same CDR3. The DNA of the CDR3 is TGTGCCAGCAGCCAAAGTCTGTACGAGCAGTACTTC. The encoded protein is CASSQSLYEQYF. The V call is TRBV16, the J call TRBJ2-7; D is uncertain. The CDR3 runs to 12 residues. Germline loops: CDR1 KGHSY, CDR2 FQNENV. V was trimmed by 2 bases and J by 4 bases, leaving 6 bases between them.

The chain couples TRBV14 to TRBJ2-5; no firm D call. CDR1 is SGHDN, CDR2 FVKESK, per germline. The V gene lost 2 bases and the J gene lost 0 bases, with 13 bases spanning the gap. This CDR3 has 16 residues. The CDR3 DNA reads TGTGCCAGCAGCCAAATAGCCACCCGGTACCAAGAGACCCAGTACTTC. Protein product: CASSQIATRYQETQYF.

V usage is TRBV6-6 and J usage is TRBJ2-7, with 10 bases identical to TRBD1. The length of the CDR3 is 14 residues. V lost 6 bases to trimming and J lost 4 bases; unmatched junction nucleotides: 6. CDR1 is MNHNY, CDR2 SVGAGI, per germline (reference sequence). The CDR3 loop reads CASSARDRGYEQYF. CDR3 sequence (DNA): TGTGCCAGCAGCGCTCGGGACAGGGGTTACGAGCAGTACTTC.

The chain joins TRBV29-1 to TRBJ2-3, with TRBD2 matching 10 bases. Germline V CDR1 and CDR2: SQVTM, ANQGSEA. The CDR3 contains 14 residues. CDR3 in amino acids: CSHTGLATTDTQYF. The CDR3 region has the DNA TGCAGTCATACGGGACTAGCGACCACAGATACGCAGTATTTT.

V is TRBV29-1 and J is TRBJ2-2; D unresolved. The length of the CDR3 is 17 residues. Per germline, CDR1 SQVTM and CDR2 ANQGSEA. The V end was cut by 3 bases, the J end by 0 bases, with 17 bases between. CDR3 bases: TGCAGCGTTGAGGAAAGAGGATCGCAGACGAACACCGGGGAGCTGTTTTTT. This encodes CSVEERGSQTNTGELFF.

The CDR3 region is CASSPSWTSEDNEQFF. The CDR3 DNA reads TGTGCCAGCAGCCCATCTTGGACTAGCGAGGACAATGAGCAGTTCTTC. The rearrangement uses TRBV7-9 and TRBJ2-1; 9 bases agree with TRBD2. The CDR3 contains 16 residues. Losses at the gene ends were 5 bases for V and 5 bases for J; bases not matched to a gene: 10. Per germline, CDR1 SEHNR and CDR2 FQNEAQ (reference sequence).

The chain couples TRBV19 to TRBJ1-1; D is undetermined. In germline, CDR1 is LNHDA, CDR2 SQIVND (reference sequence). Trimming pared 6 bases from V and 2 bases from J, leaving 10 bases between. This CDR3 spans 13 amino acids. CDR3 amino acids: CASRYRLNTEAFF. The CDR3 DNA sequence: TGTGCCAGTAGGTACAGACTTAACACTGAAGCTTTCTTT.

This clone occurred many times. This sequence joins TRBV7-8 and TRBJ2-7, with D hard to call. CDR1 is SGHVS and CDR2 is FQNEAQ in the germline V gene. V was cut by 4 bases and J by 0 bases, with 10 bases left in between. The CDR3 loop spans 14 amino acids. DNA for the CDR3: TGTGCCAGCAGCTCAACCGCCCTCTCCTACGAGCAGTACTTC. Protein product: CASSSTALSYEQYF. Full variable domain (remainder filled in from reference TRBV7-8 and TRBJ2-7): GAGVSQSPRYKVAKRGQDVALRCDPISGHVSLFWYQQALGQGPEFLTYFQNEAQLDKSGLPSDRFFAERPEGSVSTLKIQRTQQEDSAVYLCASSSTALSYEQYFGPGTRLTVT.

The chain is built from TRBV28 and TRBJ2-7; 7 nucleotides agree with TRBD1. Germline CDR1 and CDR2: MDHEN and SYDVKM. This CDR3 comprises 16 residues. Unmatched junction bases numbered 17, after V lost 6 bases and J lost 6 bases. The CDR3 nucleotides are TGTGCCAGCAGCCAGATAGTGAGGACAGGTCTGGGCGAGCAGTACTTC. Translation gives CASSQIVRTGLGEQYF.

CDR3 residues: CASSLVGTQETQYF. CDR3 bases: TGTGCCAGCAGCTTAGTGGGGACTCAAGAGACCCAGTACTTC. The gene calls are TRBV11-2 and TRBJ2-5, with D perhaps TRBD2 (6 bases). Trimming left V 1 base short and J 2 bases short, with 8 bases between. The CDR3 spans 14 residues. Germline values: CDR1 SGHAT, CDR2 FQNNGV. The whole variable domain, filled in from reference TRBV11-2 and TRBJ2-5, reads EAGVAQSPRYKIIEKRQSVAFWCNPISGHATLYWYQQILGQGPKLLIQFQNNGVVDDSQLPKDRFSAERLKGVDSTLKIQPAKLEDSAVYLCASSLVGTQETQYFGPGTRLLVL.

There are a few counts of this clone. The V call is TRBV14, the J call TRBJ1-5; D ambiguous. Trimming stripped 0 bases from V and 7 bases from J, with 7 bases between. In germline, CDR1 is SGHDN, CDR2 FVKESK. The CDR3 is 13 residues long. The CDR3 DNA reads TGTGCCAGCAGCCAAGAAACCGGGCAGCCCCAGCATTTT. Protein: CASSQETGQPQHF. The full variable domain, in which reference TRBV14 and TRBJ1-5 provide the parts outside the CDR3, is EAGVTQFPSHSVIEKGQTVTLRCDPISGHDNLYWYRRVMGKEIKFLLHFVKESKQDESGMPNNRFLAERTGGTYSTLKVQPAELEDSGVYFCASSQETGQPQHFGDGTRLSIL.

V is TRBV18 and J is TRBJ2-3; maybe TRBD1 (6 bases). Germline assignment: CDR1 KGHSH and CDR2 LQKENI. V was shortened by 2 bases and J by 2 bases, with 17 bases between the two germline ends. CDR3 size: 17 residues. For the CDR3, the DNA is TGTGCCAGCTCACCAGCGTCGAGGGGACACATCACAGATACGCAGTATTTT. Residues: CASSPASRGHITDTQYF.

The chain carries TRBV6-5 and TRBJ2-7, with 8 positions matching TRBD1. Germline V gene data show CDR1 as MNHEY and CDR2 as SVGAGI. Trimming took 7 bases from V and 3 from J; bases not matched to a gene: 8. The CDR3 is made up of 14 amino acids. The CDR3 sequence: CASTLDRADYEQYF. Here the CDR3 DNA reads TGTGCCAGCACCTTGGACAGGGCGGACTACGAGCAGTACTTC.

The genes are TRBV7-6 and TRBJ2-5; D ambiguous. The length of the CDR3 is 11 residues. Germline V gene sequence: CDR1 SGHVS, CDR2 FNYEAQ. The V end lost 5 bases, the J end lost 3 bases, and 4 bases lay between the germline ends. The DNA for the CDR3 is TGTGCCAGCAGCGCCGAAGAGACCCAGTACTTC. This gives the protein CASSAEETQYF.

This clone has only one observation. The rearrangement joins TRBV27 to TRBJ2-1, with a weak D call TRBD2 (6 bases). CDR1 and CDR2 (germline): MNHEY, SMNVEV (reference sequence). The ends were cut back, 8 bases at V and 9 bases at J, with 11 bases in the middle. The CDR3 has 11 amino acids. CDR3 in DNA: TGTGCCAGCCTGTTCGGGGGTGAGCAGTTCTTC. Translation gives CASLFGGEQFF.

As concerns this clone: The sample holds other DNA sequences that translate to the same CDR3. This chain uses TRBV9 with TRBJ2-1; D call uncertain. The V gene's germline CDR1 is SGDLS and CDR2 YYNGEE. The CDR3 contains 12 residues. The V and J ends lost 0 bases and 4 bases respectively, with 2 bases between them. The CDR3 sequence is CASSVGYNEQFF. CDR3 DNA sequence: TGTGCCAGCAGCGTAGGATACAATGAGCAGTTCTTC.

This rearrangement joins TRBV11-2 to TRBJ2-7; TRBD2 matches at 10 bases. Germline CDR1 is SGHAT and CDR2 is FQNNGV. V trimming: 1 base; J trimming: 3 bases; junction bases outside the gene matches: 3. This CDR3 has 15 amino acids. The CDR3 DNA reads as TGTGCCAGCAGCTTAGTAGCGGGAGGCAACTACGAGCAGTACTTC. It encodes CASSLVAGGNYEQYF.